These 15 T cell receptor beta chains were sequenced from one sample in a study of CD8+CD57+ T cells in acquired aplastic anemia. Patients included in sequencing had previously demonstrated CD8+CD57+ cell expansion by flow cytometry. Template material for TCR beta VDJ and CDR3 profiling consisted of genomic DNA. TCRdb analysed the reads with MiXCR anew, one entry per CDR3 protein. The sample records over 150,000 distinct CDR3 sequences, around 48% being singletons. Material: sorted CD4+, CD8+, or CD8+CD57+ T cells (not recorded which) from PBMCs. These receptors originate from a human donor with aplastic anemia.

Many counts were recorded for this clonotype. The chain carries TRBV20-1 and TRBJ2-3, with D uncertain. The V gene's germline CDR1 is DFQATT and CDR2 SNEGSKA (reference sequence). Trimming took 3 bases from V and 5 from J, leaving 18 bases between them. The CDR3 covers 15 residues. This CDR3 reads CSASQLGNPEDTQYF. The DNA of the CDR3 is TGCAGTGCTAGTCAGCTGGGTAATCCAGAAGATACGCAGTATTTT.

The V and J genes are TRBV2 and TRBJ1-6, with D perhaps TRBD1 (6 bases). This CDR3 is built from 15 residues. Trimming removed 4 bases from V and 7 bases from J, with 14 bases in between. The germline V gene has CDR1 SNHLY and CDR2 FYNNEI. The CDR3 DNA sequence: TGTGCCAGCAGTGGGGGCGGGACAACCAATTCACCCCTCCACTTT. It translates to CASSGGGTTNSPLHF. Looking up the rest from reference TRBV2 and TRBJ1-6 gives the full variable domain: EPEVTQTPSHQVTQMGQEVILRCVPISNHLYFYWYRQILGQKVEFLVSFYNNEISEKSEIFDDQFSVERPDGSNFTLKIRSTKLEDSAMYFCASSGGGTTNSPLHFGNGTRLTVT.

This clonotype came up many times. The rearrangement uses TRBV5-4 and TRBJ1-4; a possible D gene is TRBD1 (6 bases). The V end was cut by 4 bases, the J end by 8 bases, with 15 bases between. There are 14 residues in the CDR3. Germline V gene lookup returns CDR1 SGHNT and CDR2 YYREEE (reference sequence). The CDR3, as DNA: TGTGCCAGCAGCATACAGGGAAGTAGAGAAAAACTGTTTTTT. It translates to CASSIQGSREKLFF. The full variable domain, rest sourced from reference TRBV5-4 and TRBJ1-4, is ETGVTQSPTHLIKTRGQQVTLRCSSQSGHNTVSWYQQALGQGPQFIFQYYREEENGRGNFPPRFSGLQFPNYSSELNVNALELDDSALYLCASSIQGSREKLFFGSGTQLSVL.

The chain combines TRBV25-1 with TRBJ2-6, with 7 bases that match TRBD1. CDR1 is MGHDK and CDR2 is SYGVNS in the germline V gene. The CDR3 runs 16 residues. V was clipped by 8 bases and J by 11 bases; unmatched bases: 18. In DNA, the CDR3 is TGTGCCAGCCTGGGACAGTTAGACTCTGGGGCAGACGTCCTGACTTTC. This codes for CASLGQLDSGADVLTF.

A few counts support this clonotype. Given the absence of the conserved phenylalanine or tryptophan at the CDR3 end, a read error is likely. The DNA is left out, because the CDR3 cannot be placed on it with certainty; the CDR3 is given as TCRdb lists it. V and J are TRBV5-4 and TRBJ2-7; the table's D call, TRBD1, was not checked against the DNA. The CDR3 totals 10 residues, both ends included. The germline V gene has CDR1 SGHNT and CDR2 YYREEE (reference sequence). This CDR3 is CASSTGTAQA.

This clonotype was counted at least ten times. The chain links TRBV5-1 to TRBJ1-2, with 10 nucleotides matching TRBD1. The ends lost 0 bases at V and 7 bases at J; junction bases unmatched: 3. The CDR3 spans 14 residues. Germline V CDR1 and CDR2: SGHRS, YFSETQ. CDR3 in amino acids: CASSLEGTGAGYTF. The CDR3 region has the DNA TGCGCCAGCAGCTTGGAAGGGACAGGGGCTGGCTACACCTTC.

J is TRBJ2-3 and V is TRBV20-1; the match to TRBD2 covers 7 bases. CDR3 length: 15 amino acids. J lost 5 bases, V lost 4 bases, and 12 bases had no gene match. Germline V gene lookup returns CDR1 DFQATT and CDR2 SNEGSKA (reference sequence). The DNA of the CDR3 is TGCAGTGCTACATTGGGGGGGTTGGAGGAAGATACGCAGTATTTT. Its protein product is CSATLGGLEEDTQYF.

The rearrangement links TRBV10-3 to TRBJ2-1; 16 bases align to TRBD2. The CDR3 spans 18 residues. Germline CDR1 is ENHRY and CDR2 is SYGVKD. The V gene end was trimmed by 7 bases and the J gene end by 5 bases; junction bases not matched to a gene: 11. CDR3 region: CAIKGTSGRADFHNEQFF. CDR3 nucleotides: TGTGCCATCAAAGGGACTAGCGGGAGGGCGGACTTCCACAATGAGCAGTTCTTC.

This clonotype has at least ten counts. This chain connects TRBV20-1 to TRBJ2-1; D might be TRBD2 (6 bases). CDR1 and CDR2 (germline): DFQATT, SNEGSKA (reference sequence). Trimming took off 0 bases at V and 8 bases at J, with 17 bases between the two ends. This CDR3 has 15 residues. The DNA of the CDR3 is TGCAGTGCTAGAGATCGAGGAGGGAGTGGCGATGAGCAGTTCTTC. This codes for CSARDRGGSGDEQFF.

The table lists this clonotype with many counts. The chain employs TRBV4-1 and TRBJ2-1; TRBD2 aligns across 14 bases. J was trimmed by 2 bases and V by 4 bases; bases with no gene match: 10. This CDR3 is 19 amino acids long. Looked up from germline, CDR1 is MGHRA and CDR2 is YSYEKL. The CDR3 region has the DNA TGCGCCAGCAGCCTCACGACTAGCGGGAGGGAGGAGCCCTACAATGAGCAGTTCTTC. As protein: CASSLTTSGREEPYNEQFF.

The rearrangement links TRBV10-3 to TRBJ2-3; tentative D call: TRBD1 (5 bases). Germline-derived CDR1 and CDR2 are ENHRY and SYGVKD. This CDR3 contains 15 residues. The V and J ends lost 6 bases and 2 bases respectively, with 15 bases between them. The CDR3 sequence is CAISLDSPHTDTQYF. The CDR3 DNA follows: TGTGCCATCAGCCTAGACAGTCCCCACACAGATACGCAGTATTTT.

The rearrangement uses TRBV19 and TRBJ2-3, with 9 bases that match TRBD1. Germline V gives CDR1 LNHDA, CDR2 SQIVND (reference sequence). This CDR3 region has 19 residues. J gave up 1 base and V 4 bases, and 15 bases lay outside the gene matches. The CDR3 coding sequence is TGTGCCAGTAGTAGCCCTACAGGGGGCGAGGAGCTAGGCACAGATACGCAGTATTTT. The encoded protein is CASSSPTGGEELGTDTQYF.

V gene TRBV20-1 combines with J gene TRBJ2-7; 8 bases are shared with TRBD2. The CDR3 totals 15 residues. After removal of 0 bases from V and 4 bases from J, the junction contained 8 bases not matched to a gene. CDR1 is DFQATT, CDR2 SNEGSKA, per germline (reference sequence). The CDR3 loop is CSARETAGDVYEQYF. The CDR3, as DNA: TGCAGTGCTAGAGAGACAGCGGGAGACGTATACGAGCAGTACTTC.

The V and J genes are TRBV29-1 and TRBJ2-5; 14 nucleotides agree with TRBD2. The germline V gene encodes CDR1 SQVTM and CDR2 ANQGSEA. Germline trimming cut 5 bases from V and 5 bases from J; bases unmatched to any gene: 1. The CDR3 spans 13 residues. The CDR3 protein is CSVRTSGGETQYF. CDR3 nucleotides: TGCAGCGTTCGGACTAGCGGGGGGGAGACCCAGTACTTC.

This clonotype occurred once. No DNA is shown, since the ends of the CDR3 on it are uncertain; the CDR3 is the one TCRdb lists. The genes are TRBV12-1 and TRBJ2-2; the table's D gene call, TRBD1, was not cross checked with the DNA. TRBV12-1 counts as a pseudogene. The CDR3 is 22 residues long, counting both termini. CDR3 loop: CASSFGGGTGQGSFGNTGELFF.